These 12 T cell receptor beta chains were sequenced from one sample in a study of breast tumors, draining lymph nodes, adjacent tissues. TCRdb re-derived calls from the multiplex PCR reads in MiXCR, one entry per CDR3 protein. The sample carries roughly 70,000 distinct CDR3 sequences, roughly 44% recorded once. Sequences were obtained from breast tumor tissue. The receptors were gathered from a female donor with breast cancer. Some clones in this sample may be carry-over from other donors' samples.

This clonotype was seen many times. The gene calls are TRBV20-1 and TRBJ1-2; possibly TRBD1 for D (5 bases). The germline V gene has CDR1 DFQATT and CDR2 SNEGSKA (reference sequence). V shed 0 bases and J shed 5 bases, with 16 bases lying between them. The CDR3 has 15 residues. CDR3 coding DNA: TGCAGTGCTAGAGATGGAAGGGACTTGAGATATGGCTACACCTTC. This sequence encodes CSARDGRDLRYGYTF.

Comment on this clonotype: This could be a read error, since a much larger clone is one nucleotide away. The V gene is TRBV20-1, the J gene TRBJ2-1, with 9 bases fitting TRBD1. Germline CDR1 is DFQATT and CDR2 is SNEGSKA (reference sequence). The CDR3 has 17 amino acids. The CDR3 is CSARVIKQGASYNERFF. CDR3 coding DNA: TGCAGTGCTAGAGTAATCAAACAGGGGGCTTCCTACAATGAGCGGTTCTTC.

The chain recombines TRBV4-2 with TRBJ2-7; the match to TRBD1 covers 10 bases. The V segment lost 2 bases and the J segment 5 bases; nucleotides outside the gene matches: 9. The CDR3 spans 16 residues. The germline V gene encodes CDR1 LGHNA and CDR2 YNFKEQ. Written as DNA, the CDR3 is TGTGCCAGCAGCCAACCGGACAGGGGGAAAGGTGACGAGCAGTACTTC. Encoded protein: CASSQPDRGKGDEQYF.

The chain links TRBV7-6 to TRBJ2-6; D gene unclear. CDR3 length: 16 amino acids. V shed 5 bases and J shed 0 bases, with 11 bases lying between them. Germline CDR1 is SGHVS and CDR2 is FNYEAQ. In DNA form, the CDR3 reads TGTGCCAGCAGCCCCGGGCTGTGCTCTGGGGCCAACGTCCTGACTTTC. Translation gives CASSPGLCSGANVLTF.

This clonotype was recorded at least ten times. This rearrangement joins TRBV3-1 to TRBJ2-7; D is undetermined. The germline V and J ends were trimmed by 1 base and 6 bases, with 10 bases remaining between them. Germline values: CDR1 LGHDT, CDR2 YNNKEL (reference sequence). The CDR3 extends over 13 amino acids. Here the CDR3 reads CASSQVSSGEQYF. The CDR3 region has the DNA TGTGCCAGCAGCCAAGTGTCCTCGGGCGAGCAGTACTTC.

Many counts were recorded for this clonotype. V gene TRBV12-3 or TRBV12-4 combines with J gene TRBJ2-2; D unresolved. V was cut by 5 bases and J by 2 bases, with 12 bases left in between. The CDR3 runs to 15 residues. CDR3 sequence reads: CASSPGPINTGELFF. The CDR3 DNA is TGTGCCAGCAGTCCGGGTCCAATAAACACCGGGGAGCTGTTTTTT.

This rearrangement joins TRBV20-1 to TRBJ2-2, with D tentatively TRBD1 (6 bases). The CDR3 is 14 residues long. V lost 0 bases to trimming and J lost 1 base, with 6 bases between them. Germline V lookup: CDR1 DFQATT, CDR2 SNEGSKA (reference sequence). The CDR3 protein is CSARETGNTGELFF. The DNA of the CDR3 is TGCAGTGCTAGAGAGACAGGGAACACCGGGGAGCTGTTTTTT.

This clonotype was seen only a few times. The chain links TRBV12-5 to TRBJ2-3; D is ambiguous. CDR3 size: 12 residues. Germline assignment: CDR1 LGHNT and CDR2 FRNRAP. DNA for the CDR3: TGTGCCAGCAGTCCACCGACAGATACGCAGTATTTT. Translated, it gives CASSPPTDTQYF.

This clonotype was counted at least ten times. The chain recombines TRBV2 with TRBJ2-5; D possibly uses TRBD1 or TRBD2 (5 bases each). The CDR3 has 16 amino acids. Germline V CDR1 and CDR2: SNHLY, FYNNEI. V lost 5 bases and J 5 bases, leaving 21 bases between the germline ends. The CDR3 DNA is TGTGCCAGCAGTTTACTAGGGCCAAGGGGTGGGGAGACCCAGTACTTC. As protein: CASSLLGPRGGETQYF.

The chain is built from TRBV12-3 or TRBV12-4 and TRBJ1-5, with 10 positions matching TRBD1. V trimming: 5 bases; J trimming: 5 bases; junction bases outside the gene matches: 6. The CDR3 loop spans 15 amino acids. In nucleotides, the CDR3 is TGTGCCAGCAGTGGCGGACAGGGGGGGCATCAGCCCCAGCATTTT. This gives the protein CASSGGQGGHQPQHF.

This chain connects TRBV12-3 or TRBV12-4 to TRBJ2-1, with TRBD2 matching over 13 bases. The trim removed 6 bases at V and 7 bases at J, leaving 9 bases unmatched. The CDR3 consists of 16 residues. Here the CDR3 reads CASRPMTSGRLNEQFF. The CDR3 DNA sequence: TGTGCCAGCAGGCCCATGACTAGCGGGAGGTTAAATGAGCAGTTCTTC.

The J gene is TRBJ2-7, the V gene TRBV12-3 or TRBV12-4; D is possibly TRBD1 or TRBD2 (7 bases each). The CDR3 spans 14 residues. V gave up 8 bases and J gave up 0 bases, with 14 bases separating them. CDR3 sequence reads: CASAGGDNSYEQYF. CDR3 nucleotide sequence: TGTGCCAGCGCAGGGGGGGACAACTCCTACGAGCAGTACTTC.